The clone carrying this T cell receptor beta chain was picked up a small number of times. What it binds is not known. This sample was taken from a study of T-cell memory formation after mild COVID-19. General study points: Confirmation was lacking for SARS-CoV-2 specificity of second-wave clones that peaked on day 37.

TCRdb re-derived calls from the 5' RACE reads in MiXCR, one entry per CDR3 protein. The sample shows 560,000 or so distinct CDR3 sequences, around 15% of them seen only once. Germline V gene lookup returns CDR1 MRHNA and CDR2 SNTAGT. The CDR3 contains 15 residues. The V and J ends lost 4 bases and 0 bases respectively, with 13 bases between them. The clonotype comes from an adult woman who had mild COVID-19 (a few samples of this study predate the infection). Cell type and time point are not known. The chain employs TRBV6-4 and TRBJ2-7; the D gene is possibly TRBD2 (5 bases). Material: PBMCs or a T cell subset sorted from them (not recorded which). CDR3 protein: CASSGERCPSYEQYF. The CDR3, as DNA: TGTGCCAGCAGTGGGGAGCGGTGCCCCTCCTACGAGCAGTACTTC.